This T cell receptor beta chain originates from a study of blood T cell repertoires in COVID-19. Study-level information: Samples of COVID-19 (acute and convalescent) were obtained from the United States, Italy and Spain.

In the original analysis: Estimation of nucleated cell counts was performed using reference gene primer amplification. Measured with immunoSEQ multiplex PCR; TCRdb has only the in-frame clones, and not every one. Clone size and the V and J calls come from that table; the DNA yielded D and trimming. The data hold about 200,000 clones, with about 90% observed a single time. The CDR3 loop spans 15 amino acids. V was clipped by 0 bases and J by 6 bases; unmatched bases: 6. CDR1 and CDR2 from the germline V gene are MNHEY and SMNVEV (reference sequence). This chain uses TRBV27 with TRBJ1-1; TRBD1 aligns across 8 bases. Sequenced material: PBMCs or T cells enriched from blood (not recorded which). This sequence was found in a young woman who had recovered from COVID-19. The CDR3 here is CASSLSRTGRAEAFF. CDR3 sequence (DNA): TGTGCCAGCAGTTTATCCCGGACAGGGCGGGCTGAAGCTTTCTTT.